This TCR beta chain was recovered during a study of cytomegalovirus exposure and HLA in healthy donors. Findings and caveats of the study: It was reported that the classifier diagnosed cytomegalovirus status with high specificity and sensitivity in both the original and validation cohorts. For TCR beta chains, V- and J-gene trimming was later linked to a missense DCLRE1C variant.

Primers: 60 Vbeta forward and 13 Jbeta reverse. Repertoires were generated with immunoSEQ multiplex PCR, while TCRdb's copy carries only in-frame clones and drops some. The sample lists 150,000 or so clones; around 78% were seen once. There were likely unrecorded immune exposures, though donors were nominally healthy when sampled. As for this clone: The target antigen is unknown.

Sequences were obtained from PBMCs. This TCR was recovered from a woman between 50 and 59 years old in good health and CMV-seropositive.

The CDR3 region is CASSERQSNQPQHF. For the CDR3, the DNA is TGTGCCAGCAGTGAGCGACAGAGTAATCAGCCCCAGCATTTT. The chain links TRBV2 to TRBJ1-5; TRBD1 is a possible D gene (5 bases). CDR3 length equals 14 residues. Per germline, CDR1 SNHLY and CDR2 FYNNEI. Between the trimmed V and J ends, which lost 3 bases and 4 bases, there was a span of 10 bases. Together with reference TRBV2 and TRBJ1-5, the CDR3 gives the full variable domain: EPEVTQTPSHQVTQMGQEVILRCVPISNHLYFYWYRQILGQKVEFLVSFYNNEISEKSEIFDDQFSVERPDGSNFTLKIRSTKLEDSAMYFCASSERQSNQPQHFGDGTRLSIL.